Listed below are T cell receptor beta chains from one sample, sequenced in a study of cytomegalovirus exposure and HLA in healthy donors. This table comes from immunoSEQ multiplex PCR, and its TCRdb copy is limited to in-frame clones, with some not included. This sample contains 100,000 to 150,000 clones. Sequencing was carried out using PBMCs. The receptors were gathered from a man in his forties in good health and CMV-seronegative. CDR3s include the opening cysteine and the closing phenylalanine or tryptophan. Each record gives: V gene, D gene, J gene, CDR3 protein, CDR3 DNA. A D gene is named only where the DNA matches it firmly.

>TRBV4-1|NA|TRBJ1-6
CASSQGSSNGDTLHF
TGCGCCAGCAGCCAAGGGTCCTCGAACGGGGATACCCTCCACTTT
>TRBV10-3|TRBD1|TRBJ1-5
CAISDGQGFNQPQHF
TGTGCCATCAGTGATGGACAGGGATTCAATCAGCCCCAGCATTTT
>TRBV30|NA|TRBJ2-5
CAWNRAVQETQYF
TGTGCCTGGAATCGAGCGGTTCAAGAGACCCAGTACTTC
>TRBV2|TRBD1|TRBJ1-5
CASSDSGTVNQPQHF
TGTGCCAGCAGTGATTCGGGGACAGTAAATCAGCCCCAGCATTTT
>TRBV6-5|TRBD2|TRBJ2-7
CASRSLAGGTYEQYF
TGTGCCAGCAGATCGCTAGCGGGAGGGACCTATGAGCAGTACTTC
>TRBV7-9|NA|TRBJ2-1
CASVLLTGQTEQFF
TGTGCCAGCGTCCTCCTGACCGGACAGACCGAGCAGTTCTTC
>TRBV4-1|NA|TRBJ1-4
CASSQGRGGKLFF
TGCGCCAGCAGCCAAGGGAGGGGAGGAAAACTGTTTTTT
>TRBV2|NA|TRBJ1-2
CASRLTQGSSNYGYTF
TGTGCCAGCAGGCTAACCCAGGGGTCTTCTAACTATGGCTACACCTTC
>TRBV6-5|NA|TRBJ1-1
CASSHRVGNTEAFF
TGTGCCAGCAGTCACAGGGTAGGGAACACTGAAGCTTTCTTT
>TRBV18|TRBD2|TRBJ2-7
CASSKGLAGEGYEQYF
TGTGCCAGCTCGAAGGGACTAGCGGGAGAGGGCTACGAGCAGTACTTC
>TRBV6-6|TRBD2|TRBJ2-7
CASSYSLAGRYEQYF
TGTGCCAGCAGTTACTCGCTAGCGGGACGATACGAGCAGTACTTC
>TRBV4-1|TRBD2|TRBJ2-3
CASSQRAGDLTNTQYF
TGCGCCAGCAGCCAAAGAGCGGGAGACCTCACAAATACGCAGTATTTT
>TRBV5-1|TRBD1|TRBJ2-1
CASSYLDRGSEQFF
TGCGCCAGCAGCTACCTCGACAGGGGCAGTGAGCAGTTCTTC
>TRBV27|TRBD1|TRBJ1-4
CASSFRQGNEKLFF
TGTGCCAGCAGTTTCAGACAGGGGAATGAAAAACTGTTTTTT
>TRBV12-5|TRBD2|TRBJ2-1
CASGLTTSGFKNEQFF
TGTGCTAGTGGTTTGACGACTAGCGGGTTCAAAAATGAGCAGTTCTTC
>TRBV6-5|NA|TRBJ2-7
CASRTNSDEQYF
TGTGCCAGCAGGACAAATTCGGACGAGCAGTACTTC